Here is one T cell receptor (beta chain) with its context. This entry comes from a study of immune evolution from preneoplasia to lung adenocarcinoma. CDR1 is SGDLS and CDR2 is YYNGEE in the germline V gene. This CDR3 comprises 15 residues. The V and J ends lost 0 bases and 1 base respectively, with 5 bases between them. Here immunoSEQ multiplex PCR was the method, and the copy in TCRdb shows in-frame clones only, minus some. Here the sample spans more than 3,500 clones, 65% to 90% being singletons. Sequencing was carried out using FFPE invasive lung adenocarcinoma tissue. The TCR sequence derives from a person aged 45 to 59 with lung adenocarcinoma. The chain uses TRBV9 and TRBJ2-6; TRBD1 or TRBD2 may be the D gene (5 bases each). This CDR3 reads CASSVGGSGANVLTF. Written as DNA, the CDR3 is TGTGCCAGCAGCGTAGGGGGGTCTGGGGCCAACGTCCTGACTTTC.